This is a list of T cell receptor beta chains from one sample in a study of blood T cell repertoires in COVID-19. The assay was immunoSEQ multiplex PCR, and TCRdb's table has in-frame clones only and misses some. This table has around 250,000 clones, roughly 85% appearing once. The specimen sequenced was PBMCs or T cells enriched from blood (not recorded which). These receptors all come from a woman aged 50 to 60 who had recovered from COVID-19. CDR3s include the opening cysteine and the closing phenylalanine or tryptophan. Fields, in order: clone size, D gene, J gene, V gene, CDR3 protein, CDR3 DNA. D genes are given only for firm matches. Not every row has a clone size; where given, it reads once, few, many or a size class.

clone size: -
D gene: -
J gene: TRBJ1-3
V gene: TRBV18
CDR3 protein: CASSLNPGGSGNTIYF
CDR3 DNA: TGTGCCAGCTCATTAAATCCGGGGGGCTCTGGAAACACCATATATTTT

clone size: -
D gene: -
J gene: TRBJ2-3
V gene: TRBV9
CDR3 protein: CASSAGLRVPSTDTQYF
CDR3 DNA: TGTGCCAGCAGCGCGGGACTTCGGGTGCCTAGCACAGATACGCAGTATTTT

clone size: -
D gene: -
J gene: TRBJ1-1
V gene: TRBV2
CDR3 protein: CASSFQGRDTEAFF
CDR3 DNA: TGTGCCAGCAGCTTCCAGGGGAGAGACACTGAAGCTTTCTTT

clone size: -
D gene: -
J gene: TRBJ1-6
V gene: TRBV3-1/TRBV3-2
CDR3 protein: CASSQSEHRDSPLHF
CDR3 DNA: TGTGCCAGCAGCCAAAGCGAGCACCGGGATTCACCCCTCCACTTT

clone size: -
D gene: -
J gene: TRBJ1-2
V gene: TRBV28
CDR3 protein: CASSLDRTYGYTF
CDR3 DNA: TGTGCCAGCAGTCTGGACAGAACCTATGGCTACACCTTC

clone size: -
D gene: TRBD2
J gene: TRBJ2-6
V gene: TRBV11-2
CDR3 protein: CASSLAGVSSGANVLTF
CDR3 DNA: TGTGCCAGCAGCTTGGCGGGAGTTAGTTCTGGGGCCAACGTCCTGACTTTC

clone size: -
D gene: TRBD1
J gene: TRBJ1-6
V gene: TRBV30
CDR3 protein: CAWSVSGGGSPLHF
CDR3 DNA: TGTGCCTGGAGTGTATCAGGGGGAGGTTCACCCCTCCACTTT

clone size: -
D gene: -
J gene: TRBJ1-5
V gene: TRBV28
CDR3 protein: CASSFSLSVGNQPQHF
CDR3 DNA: TGTGCCAGCAGTTTCAGTCTTAGCGTGGGCAATCAGCCCCAGCATTTT

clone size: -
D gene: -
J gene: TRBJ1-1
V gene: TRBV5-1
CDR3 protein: CASSFRGNTEAFF
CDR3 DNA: TGCGCCAGCAGCTTCAGGGGGAACACTGAAGCTTTCTTT

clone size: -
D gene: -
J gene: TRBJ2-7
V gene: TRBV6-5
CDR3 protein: CASSPGLVHEQYF
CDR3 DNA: TGTGCCAGCAGTCCGGGACTGGTCCACGAGCAGTACTTC

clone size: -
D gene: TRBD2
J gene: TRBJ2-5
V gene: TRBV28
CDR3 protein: CASRSPGSGIEETQYF
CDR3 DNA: TGTGCCAGCAGGTCCCCGGGTAGCGGGATCGAAGAGACCCAGTACTTC

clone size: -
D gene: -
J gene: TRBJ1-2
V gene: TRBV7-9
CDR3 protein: CASSLEYRNYGYTF
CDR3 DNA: TGTGCCAGCAGCTTAGAATACAGAAACTATGGCTACACCTTC

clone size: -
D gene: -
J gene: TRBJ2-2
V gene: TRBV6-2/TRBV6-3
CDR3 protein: CASSHRTEWSGELFF
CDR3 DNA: TGTGCCAGCAGCCACCGGACAGAGTGGAGCGGGGAGCTGTTTTTT

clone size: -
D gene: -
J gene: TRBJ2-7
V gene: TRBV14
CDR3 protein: CASSFRDEQYF
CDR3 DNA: TGTGCCAGCAGCTTCCGCGACGAGCAGTACTTC

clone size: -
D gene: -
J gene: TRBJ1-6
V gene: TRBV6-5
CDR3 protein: CASSRSDNSPLHF
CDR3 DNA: TGTGCCAGCAGTCGCAGCGATAATTCACCCCTCCACTTT

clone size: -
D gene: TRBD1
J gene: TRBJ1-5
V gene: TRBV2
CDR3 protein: CATGTGDQPQHF
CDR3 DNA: TGTGCCACCGGGACAGGGGATCAGCCCCAGCATTTT

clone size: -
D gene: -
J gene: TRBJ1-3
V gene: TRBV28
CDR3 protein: CASSSGVENTIYF
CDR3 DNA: TGTGCCAGCAGTTCAGGGGTTGAAAACACCATATATTTT

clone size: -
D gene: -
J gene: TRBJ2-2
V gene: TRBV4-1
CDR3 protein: CASSQAREQSPHTGELFF
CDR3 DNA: TGCGCCAGCAGCCAAGCCAGGGAACAAAGTCCCCACACCGGGGAGCTGTTTTTT

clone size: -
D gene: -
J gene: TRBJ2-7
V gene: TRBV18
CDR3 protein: CASSPQQTYEQYF
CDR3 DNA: TGTGCCAGCTCACCGCAACAGACCTACGAGCAGTACTTC

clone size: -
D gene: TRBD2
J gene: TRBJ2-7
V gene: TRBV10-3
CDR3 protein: CAISEGGLAESYEQYF
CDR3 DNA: TGTGCCATCAGTGAGGGGGGACTAGCGGAATCCTACGAGCAGTACTTC

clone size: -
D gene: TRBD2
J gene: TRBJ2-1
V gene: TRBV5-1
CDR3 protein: CASSLTSGRAHQSGEQFF
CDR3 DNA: TGCGCCAGCAGCTTGACTAGCGGGAGGGCTCATCAGTCTGGTGAGCAGTTCTTC

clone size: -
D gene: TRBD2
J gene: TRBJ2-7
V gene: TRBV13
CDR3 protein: CASSTGTSGYEQYF
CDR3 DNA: TGTGCCAGCAGCACCGGGACTAGCGGTTACGAGCAGTACTTC

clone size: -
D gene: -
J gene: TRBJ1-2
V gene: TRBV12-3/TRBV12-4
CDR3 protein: CASSLDTYGYTF
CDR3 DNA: TGTGCCAGCAGTTTAGACACCTATGGCTACACCTTC

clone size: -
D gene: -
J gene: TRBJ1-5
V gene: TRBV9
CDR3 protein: CASSVGHQPQHF
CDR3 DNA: TGTGCCAGCAGCGTAGGGCATCAGCCCCAGCATTTT

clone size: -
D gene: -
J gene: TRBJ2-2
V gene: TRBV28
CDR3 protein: CASSPPSEGNTGELFF
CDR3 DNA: TGTGCCAGCAGCCCCCCTAGCGAAGGGAACACCGGGGAGCTGTTTTTT

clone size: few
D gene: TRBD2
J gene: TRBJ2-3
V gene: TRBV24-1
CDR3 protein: CATSDFWTSGSTDTQYF
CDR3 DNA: TGTGCCACCAGTGATTTCTGGACTAGCGGGAGCACAGATACGCAGTATTTT

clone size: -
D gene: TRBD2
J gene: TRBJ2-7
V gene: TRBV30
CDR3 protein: CAWSWGGEQYF
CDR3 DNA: TGTGCCTGGAGCTGGGGGGGCGAGCAGTACTTC

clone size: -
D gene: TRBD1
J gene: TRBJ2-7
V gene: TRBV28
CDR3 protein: CASDRAEQYF
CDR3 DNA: TGTGCCAGCGACAGGGCCGAGCAGTACTTC

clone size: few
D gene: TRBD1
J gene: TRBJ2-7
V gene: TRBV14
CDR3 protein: CASSQDRVRTYEQYF
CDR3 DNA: TGTGCCAGCAGCCAGGACAGGGTCCGGACCTACGAGCAGTACTTC

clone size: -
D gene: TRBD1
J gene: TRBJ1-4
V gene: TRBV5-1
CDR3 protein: CASSDGTATNEKLFF
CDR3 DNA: TGCGCCAGCAGTGACGGGACAGCAACTAATGAAAAACTGTTTTTT

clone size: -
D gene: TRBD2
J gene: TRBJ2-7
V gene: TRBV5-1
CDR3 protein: CASSVGGGSYEQYF
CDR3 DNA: TGCGCCAGCAGCGTGGGAGGCGGGAGCTACGAGCAGTACTTC

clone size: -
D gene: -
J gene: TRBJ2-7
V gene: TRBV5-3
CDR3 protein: CARSWEPRRPYEQYF
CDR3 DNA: TGTGCCAGAAGCTGGGAGCCCAGGAGGCCCTACGAGCAGTACTTC

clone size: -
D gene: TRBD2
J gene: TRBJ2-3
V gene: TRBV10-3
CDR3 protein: CAITTSGSSTDTQYF
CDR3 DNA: TGTGCCATCACTACTAGCGGAAGTAGCACAGATACGCAGTATTTT

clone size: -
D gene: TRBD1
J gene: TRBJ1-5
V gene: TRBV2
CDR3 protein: CASTLDRGWWPQHF
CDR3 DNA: TGTGCCAGCACTCTGGACAGGGGATGGTGGCCCCAGCATTTT

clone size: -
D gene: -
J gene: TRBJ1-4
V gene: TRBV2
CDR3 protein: CASSSQSGGTNEKLFF
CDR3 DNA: TGTGCCAGCAGTTCCCAGTCGGGGGGCACTAATGAAAAACTGTTTTTT

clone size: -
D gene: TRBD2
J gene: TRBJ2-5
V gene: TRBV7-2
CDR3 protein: CASSPGTSGRETQYF
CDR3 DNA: TGTGCCAGCAGCCCCGGGACTAGCGGGCGAGAGACCCAGTACTTC

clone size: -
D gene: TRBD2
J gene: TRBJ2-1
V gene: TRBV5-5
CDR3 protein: CASSVSAGGWYEQFF
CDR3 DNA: TGTGCCAGCAGCGTGTCGGCGGGAGGTTGGTATGAGCAGTTCTTC

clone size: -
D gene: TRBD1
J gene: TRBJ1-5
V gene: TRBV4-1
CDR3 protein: CASSLTDRDSQPQHF
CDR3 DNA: TGCGCCAGCAGCCTAACGGACAGGGATTCGCAGCCCCAGCATTTT

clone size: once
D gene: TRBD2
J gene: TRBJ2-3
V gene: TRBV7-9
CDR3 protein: CASSPTLWSGSGDTQYF
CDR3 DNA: TGTGCCAGCAGCCCAACCCTCTGGAGCGGGAGTGGCGATACGCAGTATTTT

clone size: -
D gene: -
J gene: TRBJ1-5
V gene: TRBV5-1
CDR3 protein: CASSLEGSNQPQHF
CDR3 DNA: TGCGCCAGCAGCTTGGAGGGGTCCAATCAGCCCCAGCATTTT

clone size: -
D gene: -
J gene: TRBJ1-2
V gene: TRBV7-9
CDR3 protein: CASSLTENYGYTF
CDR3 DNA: TGTGCCAGCAGCTTAACAGAAAACTATGGCTACACCTTC

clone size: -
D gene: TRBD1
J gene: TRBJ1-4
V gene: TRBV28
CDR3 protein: CASSPPTGGYEKLFF
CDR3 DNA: TGTGCCAGCAGCCCCCCGACAGGGGGTTATGAAAAACTGTTTTTT

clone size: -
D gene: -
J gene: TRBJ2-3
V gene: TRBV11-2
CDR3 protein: CASSNLGAASSTDTQYF
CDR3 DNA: TGTGCCAGCAGTAATTTGGGGGCAGCGTCTAGCACAGATACGCAGTATTTT

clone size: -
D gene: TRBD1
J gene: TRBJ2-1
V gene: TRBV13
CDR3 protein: CASSLGQGAMRHSYNEQFF
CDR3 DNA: TGTGCCAGCAGCTTAGGACAGGGGGCCATGAGACACTCCTACAATGAGCAGTTCTTC

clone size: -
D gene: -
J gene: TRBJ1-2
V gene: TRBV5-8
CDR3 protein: CASSLKSARGYGYTF
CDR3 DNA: TGTGCCAGCAGCTTGAAATCCGCCAGAGGATATGGCTACACCTTC

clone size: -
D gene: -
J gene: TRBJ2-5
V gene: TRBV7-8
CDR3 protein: CASSPLSGRGETQYF
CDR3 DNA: TGTGCCAGCAGCCCCTTATCAGGCCGGGGGGAGACCCAGTACTTC

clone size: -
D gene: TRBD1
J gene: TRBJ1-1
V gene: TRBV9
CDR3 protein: CASSVGTGTGNTEAFF
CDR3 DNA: TGTGCCAGCAGCGTAGGGACCGGGACAGGGAACACTGAAGCTTTCTTT

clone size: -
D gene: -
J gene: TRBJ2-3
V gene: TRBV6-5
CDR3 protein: CASSSALRDRTDTQYF
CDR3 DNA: TGTGCCAGCAGTTCCGCCCTCCGGGATCGCACAGATACGCAGTATTTT

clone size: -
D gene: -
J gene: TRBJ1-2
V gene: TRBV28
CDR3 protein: CASSFGLSGHNGYTF
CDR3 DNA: TGTGCCAGCAGCTTCGGACTCAGTGGGCACAATGGCTACACCTTC